These T cell receptor beta chains were read from a single sample in a study of OX40 agonist ivuxolimab in advanced cancers. The protocol was immunoSEQ multiplex PCR, while the TCRdb copy is restricted to in-frame clones and leaves out a portion. The table has about 61,000 clones, nearly 90% seen once; the top ten hold about 0.38%. Sequenced material: CD4+ or CD8+ T cells sorted from blood, taken in a trial of the OX40 agonist ivuxolimab. These receptor sequences come from an adult with an advanced solid tumor such as melanoma, head and neck, liver or kidney cancer. Both conserved end residues are part of each CDR3. The D gene is left open where the match is weak. Part of the rows lack a size; the others show once, few, many or a class for expanded clones.

NA,13,TRBJ2-5,TRBV14,NA,TGTGCCAGCAGCCAAGCCACTCTGGGACCCCAGTACTTC,CASSQATLGPQYF
NA,17,TRBJ2-5,TRBV9,TRBD2,TGTGCCAGCAGCCCTGGGACTAGCGGGGGTCTCCAGGAGACCCAGTACTTC,CASSPGTSGGLQETQYF
NA,12,TRBJ2-7,TRBV5-6,NA,TGTGCCAGCAGCTTTACGGGGGACGAGCAGTACTTC,CASSFTGDEQYF
NA,11,TRBJ2-3,TRBV6-1,NA,TGTGCCACCCAGGGCGAGGAGGCGCAGTATTTT,CATQGEEAQYF
NA,13,TRBJ1-1,TRBV27,NA,TGTGCCAGCAGTTTGGGACGGAACACTGAAGCTTTCTTT,CASSLGRNTEAFF
NA,18,TRBJ1-5,TRBV7-6,TRBD1,TGTGCCAGCAGCTTACACAGGGGGCCCGCCGGGAGCAATCAGCCCCAGCATTTT,CASSLHRGPAGSNQPQHF
NA,15,TRBJ2-5,TRBV7-7,TRBD1,TGTGCTAGCACCGCAACAGGGGACCCTCAAGAGACCCAGTACTTC,CASTATGDPQETQYF
once,16,TRBJ2-7,TRBV11-2,NA,TGTGCCAGCAGCTTAGCGACTACAGGGATGGCCTACGAGCAGTACTTC,CASSLATTGMAYEQYF
NA,17,TRBJ2-3,TRBV5-1,NA,TGCGCCAGCAGCTTGGCGGCTAGCATACGGCTCACAGATACGCAGTATTTT,CASSLAASIRLTDTQYF
NA,14,TRBJ2-7,TRBV5-1,NA,TGCGCCAGCAGCTTGGTTCTTACTAGCTCCGAGCAGTACTTC,CASSLVLTSSEQYF
NA,14,TRBJ2-3,TRBV5-4,TRBD2,TGTGCCAGCAGCTTAGCGGGGGGCACAGATACGCAGTATTTT,CASSLAGGTDTQYF
once,13,TRBJ2-7,TRBV18,NA,TGTGCCAGCTCACCACCCGGGACGCTCGAGCAGTACTTC,CASSPPGTLEQYF
NA,15,TRBJ2-3,TRBV5-1,NA,TGCGCCAGCAGCTATCAGGGCCTCAACACAGATACGCAGTATTTT,CASSYQGLNTDTQYF
NA,13,TRBJ1-1,TRBV19,NA,TGTGCCAGTAGTATAGATCTGAACACTGAAGCTTTCTTT,CASSIDLNTEAFF
NA,17,TRBJ2-7,TRBV7-6,NA,TGTGCCAGCAGCTTAGAGGCTAGCAACACCTTTTACTACGAGCAGTACTTC,CASSLEASNTFYYEQYF
NA,16,TRBJ2-5,TRBV6-5,NA,TGTGCCAGCAGTTCTTTTGGCGGCGTGGGCGGAGAGACCCAGTACTTC,CASSSFGGVGGETQYF
NA,14,TRBJ1-1,TRBV7-9,NA,TGTGCCAGCAGCGCGGACACTCCGAACACTGAAGCTTTCTTT,CASSADTPNTEAFF
NA,13,TRBJ1-3,TRBV10-1,NA,TGCGCCAGCAGTGCTGGGACTGGAAACACCATATATTTT,CASSAGTGNTIYF
NA,18,TRBJ2-7,TRBV5-1,NA,TGCGCCAGCAGCTTAAACCCTACGACAGTCCTTAGCTCCTACGAGCAGTACTTC,CASSLNPTTVLSSYEQYF
NA,16,TRBJ2-5,TRBV19,TRBD1,TGTGCCAGTAGTCGCTTCAAACAGGGGGCTGAAGAGACCCAGTACTTC,CASSRFKQGAEETQYF
NA,13,TRBJ1-2,TRBV7-9,NA,TGTGCCAGCAGCTTAGCTACGGACTATGGCTACACCTTC,CASSLATDYGYTF
NA,16,TRBJ2-2,TRBV11-2,TRBD2,TGTGCCAGCAGCCTCGGACGGGGGGTGGTGGCCGGGGAGCTGTTTTTT,CASSLGRGVVAGELFF
NA,14,TRBJ1-3,TRBV7-2,TRBD1,TGTGCCAGCAGCCAAGGGACAGGGGAATACACCATATATTTT,CASSQGTGEYTIYF
NA,14,TRBJ2-5,TRBV4-3,NA,TGCGCCAGCAGCCAAGATCTTTTCGGGGAGACCCAGTACTTC,CASSQDLFGETQYF
NA,16,TRBJ2-5,TRBV9,TRBD1,TGTGCCAGCAGCCCCCCCAGGAGCGGACAGGTAGAGACCCAGTACTTC,CASSPPRSGQVETQYF
NA,14,TRBJ1-4,TRBV19,NA,TGTGCCAGTAAGGACGGGGCCCGTAATGAAAAACTGTTTTTT,CASKDGARNEKLFF
once,14,TRBJ2-7,TRBV29-1,TRBD1,TGCAGCGTTGGCGAACAGGGGGCCCCCTACGAGCAGTACTTC,CSVGEQGAPYEQYF
NA,17,TRBJ1-1,TRBV4-2,TRBD1,TGTGCCAGCAGCCAAGGCGTTGGGACAGCCCTTGCCACTGAAGCTTTCTTT,CASSQGVGTALATEAFF
NA,16,TRBJ1-3,TRBV7-2,NA,TGTGCCAGCAGCACCAATCCAGGGTGGGCTGGAAACACCATATATTTT,CASSTNPGWAGNTIYF
NA,16,TRBJ2-3,TRBV12-5,NA,TGTGCTAGTGGTCCTGTGATTGCCCTCCACCGAGATACGCAGTATTTT,CASGPVIALHRDTQYF
NA,12,TRBJ1-5,TRBV19,NA,TGTGCCAGTAAAATATGGAATCAGCCCCAGCATTTT,CASKIWNQPQHF
NA,14,TRBJ2-3,TRBV10-3,TRBD1,TGTGCCACCACCTCAGGGGGCCAAGGGGATACGCAGTATTTT,CATTSGGQGDTQYF
once,16,TRBJ2-5,TRBV6-5,NA,TGTGCCAGCAGTTACTCGAACCTAGAAGGCAAAGAGACCCAGTACTTC,CASSYSNLEGKETQYF
NA,15,TRBJ1-5,TRBV10-1,TRBD1,TGCGCCAGCAAGGTGCCAGGGGGACCCAATCAGCCCCAGCATTTT,CASKVPGGPNQPQHF
once,16,TRBJ2-7,TRBV21-1,NA,TGTGCCAGCAGCAAATGTCCGGAGATCTCTTACTACGAGCAGTACTTC,CASSKCPEISYYEQYF
NA,14,TRBJ2-4,TRBV10-1,NA,TGCGCCAGCAGCGTCGACGGACCCAAAAACATTCAGTACTTC,CASSVDGPKNIQYF
NA,15,TRBJ1-6,TRBV5-1,NA,TGCGCCAGCAGCCCTAATAGTGGAGGAAATTCACCCCTCCACTTT,CASSPNSGGNSPLHF
NA,15,TRBJ1-2,TRBV19,NA,TGTGCCAGTAGTCGACCGGAGGCCTCTCCCTATGGCTACACCTTC,CASSRPEASPYGYTF
NA,17,TRBJ2-1,TRBV18,TRBD1,TGTGCCAGCTCACCACCGGGACAGGGGGCGAGAAACAATGAGCAGTTCTTC,CASSPPGQGARNNEQFF
NA,11,TRBJ1-2,TRBV30,NA,TGTGCCTGGAGCCCACTCTCAAGCTACGCCTTC,CAWSPLSSYAF
NA,14,TRBJ2-3,TRBV11-2,NA,TGTGCCAGCAGCCCGACTAGTAGCACAGATACGCAGTATTTT,CASSPTSSTDTQYF
NA,14,TRBJ2-1,TRBV7-6,TRBD2,TGTGCCAGCAGCCCCCGGGGAGGGAAGCATGAGCAGTTCTTC,CASSPRGGKHEQFF
NA,13,TRBJ1-4,TRBV5-1,NA,TGCGCCAGCAGCTCGGCGGAGGGGGAAAAACTGTTTTTT,CASSSAEGEKLFF
NA,13,TRBJ2-5,TRBV30,NA,TGTGCCTGGAGTGTACGCCAGCGGGAGACCCAGTACTTC,CAWSVRQRETQYF